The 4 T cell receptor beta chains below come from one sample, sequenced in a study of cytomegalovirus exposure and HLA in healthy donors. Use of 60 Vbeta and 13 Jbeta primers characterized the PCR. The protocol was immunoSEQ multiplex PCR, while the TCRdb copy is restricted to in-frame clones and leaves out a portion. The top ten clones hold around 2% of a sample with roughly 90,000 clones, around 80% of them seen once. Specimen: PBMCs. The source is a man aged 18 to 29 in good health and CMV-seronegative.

The CDR3 coding sequence is TGTGCCAGCACTGTGGCGGAGGACTATGGCTACACCTTC. Its protein is CASTVAEDYGYTF. The chain carries TRBV28 and TRBJ1-2; D gene ambiguous. The germline V gene encodes CDR1 MDHEN and CDR2 SYDVKM. Trimming removed 7 bases from V and 3 bases from J, with 12 bases in between. The CDR3 length is 13 residues.

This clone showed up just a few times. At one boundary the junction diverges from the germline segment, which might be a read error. The CDR3 DNA is TGTGCCAGCAGCAGAGGGCTAGCGGGGGCTCCATCCTTC. Translated: CASSRGLAGAPSF. The chain has TRBV6-1 and TRBJ2-7; 10 bases line up with TRBD2. The CDR3 length is 13 residues. Germline V gene data show CDR1 as MNHNS and CDR2 as SASEGT.

The CDR3 spells CASSVAGTSGLYEQYF. The CDR3 DNA is TGTGCCAGCAGCGTAGCCGGGACTAGCGGGCTCTACGAGCAGTACTTC. The rearrangement uses TRBV9 and TRBJ2-5; TRBD2 agrees at 12 bases. The J call is doubtful: the DNA matches TRBJ2-7 better. Germline assignment: CDR1 SGDLS and CDR2 YYNGEE. This CDR3 comprises 16 residues.

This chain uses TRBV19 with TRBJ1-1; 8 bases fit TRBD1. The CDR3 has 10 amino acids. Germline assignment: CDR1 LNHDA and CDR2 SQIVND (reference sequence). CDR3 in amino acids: CGSGGTGLFF. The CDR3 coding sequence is TGTGGGTCTGGCGGGACAGGACTTTTCTTT.